A single sample gave rise to the 28 T cell receptor beta chains below, sequenced in a study of technical replicates of blood from a few donors. Sequencing was performed with immunoSEQ multiplex PCR; in TCRdb, only in-frame clones are kept and a portion is missing. The table includes tens of thousands of clones, 85% to 95% detected once. Sequencing was done on a sample of T cells isolated from PBMCs. The origin of the receptors is a human donor in good health.

J is TRBJ2-2 and V is TRBV6-1; a weak D match, TRBD2 (6 bases). Germline CDR1 and CDR2: MNHNS and SASEGT. CDR3 size: 13 residues. The V gene lost 8 bases and the J gene lost 4 bases, with 11 bases spanning the gap. The CDR3 region is CASASGSTGELFF. DNA for the CDR3: TGTGCCAGCGCCTCCGGGAGCACCGGGGAGCTGTTTTTT.

V and J are TRBV7-9 and TRBJ2-7, with 9 bases matching TRBD1. CDR1 and CDR2 from the germline V gene are SEHNR and FQNEAQ (reference sequence). Trimming took 5 bases from V and 2 from J; bases not matched to a gene: 7. This CDR3 has 15 residues. CDR3 amino acids: CASSAPGTGTYEQYF. The CDR3 DNA reads as TGTGCCAGCAGCGCTCCCGGGACAGGGACCTACGAGCAGTACTTC.

This sequence joins TRBV2 and TRBJ1-2; maybe TRBD1 (5 bases). Per the germline V gene, CDR1 is SNHLY and CDR2 is FYNNEI. Trimming stripped 3 bases from V and 3 bases from J, with 11 bases between. This CDR3 is built from 14 residues. CDR3 residues: CASSDDRTYYGYTF. CDR3 nucleotides: TGTGCCAGCAGTGACGACAGAACTTACTATGGCTACACCTTC.

The gene calls are TRBV4-1 and TRBJ2-7; a weak D match, TRBD1 (6 bases). Germline CDR1 MGHRA, CDR2 YSYEKL. Deletions cut 4 bases from V and 2 bases from J, with 15 bases between. This CDR3 is built from 15 residues. The CDR3 sequence: CASSPHQDRAYEQYF. The CDR3 DNA follows: TGCGCCAGCAGCCCACATCAGGACAGAGCCTACGAGCAGTACTTC.

The chain has TRBV28 and TRBJ2-1, with D perhaps TRBD1 (5 bases). The CDR3 covers 14 residues. Germline V gene sequence: CDR1 MDHEN, CDR2 SYDVKM. Trimming removed 5 bases from V and 1 base from J, with 9 bases in between. CDR3 in DNA: TGTGCCAGCAGTCTCAGGGTTTCCTACAATGAGCAGTTCTTC. It translates to CASSLRVSYNEQFF.

The V call is TRBV6-5, the J call TRBJ2-5, with TRBD1 matching 9 bases. CDR1 MNHEY and CDR2 SVGAGI come from the germline V gene. V shed 2 bases and J 5 bases; nucleotides not matched to a gene: 6. The CDR3 covers 15 residues. CDR3 coding DNA: TGTGCCAGCAGTTACGGACAGGGGACGAGGGAGACCCAGTACTTC. Protein product: CASSYGQGTRETQYF.

The chain is built from TRBV6-6 and TRBJ2-7, with 7 positions matching TRBD1. The J segment lost 4 bases and the V segment lost 2 bases, leaving 5 bases of the junction unmatched. This CDR3 has 14 amino acids. Germline values: CDR1 MNHNY, CDR2 SVGAGI (reference sequence). CDR3 sequence: CASSYGQVVYEQYF. DNA for the CDR3: TGTGCCAGCAGTTACGGACAGGTAGTTTACGAGCAGTACTTC.

This chain links TRBV2 with TRBJ2-7, with 10 bases that match TRBD1. The V segment lost 7 bases and the J segment 6 bases; nucleotides outside the gene matches: 9. This CDR3 comprises 14 residues. The germline V gene has CDR1 SNHLY and CDR2 FYNNEI. The CDR3, as DNA: TGTGCCAGCACCTTCTCGGACAGGGGGGGCGAGCAGTACTTC. Translated, it gives CASTFSDRGGEQYF.

The chain combines TRBV6-6 with TRBJ2-7, with a tentative D call TRBD2 (5 bases). The CDR3 consists of 14 residues. Trimming cost V 6 bases and J 0 bases, with 12 bases left between them. CDR1 is MNHNY and CDR2 is SVGAGI in the germline V gene (reference sequence). The CDR3, as DNA: TGTGCCAGCAGCATTAGCGCTGACTCCTACGAGCAGTACTTC. It codes for CASSISADSYEQYF.

V is TRBV2 and J is TRBJ1-2; perhaps TRBD1 as D (6 bases). V gave up 4 bases and J gave up 2 bases, with 14 bases separating them. Per the germline V gene, CDR1 is SNHLY and CDR2 is FYNNEI. The CDR3 sequence is 15 residues long. DNA for the CDR3: TGTGCCAGCAGTGTGACTCGGACAGAGAACTATGGCTACACCTTC. Residues: CASSVTRTENYGYTF.

The chain employs TRBV14 and TRBJ1-2; TRBD1 matches 9 bases. Germline V gives CDR1 SGHDN, CDR2 FVKESK. V lost 9 bases to trimming and J lost 7 bases; unmatched junction nucleotides: 15. CDR3 size: 15 residues. Here the CDR3 DNA reads TGTGCCAGTAGCAACCTTGGGACAGGGACGAGTGGCTACACCTTC. Translated, it gives CASSNLGTGTSGYTF.

The chain uses TRBV5-5 and TRBJ1-1, with unresolved D. V was clipped by 1 base and J by 7 bases, with 11 bases between them. The CDR3 sequence is 13 residues long. The germline V gene has CDR1 SGHKS and CDR2 YYEKEE (reference sequence). The CDR3 reads CASSLPGGVEAFF. DNA for the CDR3: TGTGCCAGCAGCTTGCCTGGCGGGGTTGAAGCTTTCTTT.

This clone was counted only a few times. The chain employs TRBV27 and TRBJ2-6, with D possibly being TRBD1 (6 bases). Between the trimmed V and J ends, which lost 4 bases and 3 bases, there was a span of 7 bases. CDR1 is MNHEY, CDR2 SMNVEV, per germline (reference sequence). This CDR3 region has 14 residues. CDR3 nucleotide sequence: TGTGCCAGCAGTTACAGGGTTGGGGCCAACGTCCTGACTTTC. This translates into CASSYRVGANVLTF.

The chain employs TRBV29-1 and TRBJ2-7; 10 bases map to TRBD2. The CDR3 totals 14 residues. CDR1 is SQVTM and CDR2 is ANQGSEA in the germline V gene. With V trimmed by 3 bases and J by 5 bases, 7 bases remained unmatched. The CDR3 region has the DNA TGCAGCGTTGACTCCCCTAGCGGGAGCAACGAGCAGTACTTC. Amino acid sequence: CSVDSPSGSNEQYF.

This rearrangement joins TRBV5-6 to TRBJ2-5, with 7 nucleotides matching TRBD2. Trimming cost V 2 bases and J 4 bases; bases outside gene matches: 5. CDR1 is SGHDT and CDR2 is YYEEEE in the germline V gene. CDR3 length equals 14 residues. The CDR3 DNA reads as TGTGCCAGCAGCTTTTCGGCTAGCGGAGAGACCCAGTACTTC. It yields the protein CASSFSASGETQYF.

The chain has TRBV6-1 and TRBJ1-4, with D perhaps matching TRBD1 (5 bases). Between the trimmed V and J ends, which lost 8 bases and 0 bases, there was a span of 10 bases. The CDR3 spans 14 residues. Germline CDR1 MNHNS, CDR2 SASEGT. CDR3 nucleotide sequence: TGTGCCAGCTGGGGACTGGCAACTAATGAAAAACTGTTTTTT. It specifies CASWGLATNEKLFF.

The rearrangement links TRBV7-9 to TRBJ1-1; D is unclear. The length of the CDR3 is 15 residues. CDR1 is SEHNR and CDR2 is FQNEAQ in the germline V gene (reference sequence). Trimming left V 4 bases short and J 0 bases short, with 12 bases between. CDR3 coding DNA: TGTGCCAGCAGCTCGCAGGTCCTCTTGAACACTGAAGCTTTCTTT. This encodes CASSSQVLLNTEAFF.

This clone was recorded only once. The genes are TRBV9 and TRBJ2-7; 7 nucleotides match TRBD2. This CDR3 is built from 15 residues. With 2 bases clipped from V and 3 bases from J, the junction kept 8 bases outside the gene matches. Germline-derived CDR1 and CDR2 are SGDLS and YYNGEE. The CDR3 reads CASSVGLAVNYEQYF. CDR3 DNA sequence: TGTGCCAGCAGCGTTGGCCTAGCGGTTAACTACGAGCAGTACTTC.

This sequence joins TRBV10-1 and TRBJ2-3; 7 bases line up with TRBD2. V lost 4 bases, J lost 3 bases, and 7 bases stayed unmatched. The CDR3 totals 15 residues. Germline-derived CDR1 and CDR2 are WNHNN and SYGVQD (reference sequence). The chain's CDR3 is CASSGPGGFTDTQYF. Here the CDR3 DNA reads TGCGCCAGCAGTGGGCCCGGGGGGTTTACAGATACGCAGTATTTT.

This clone was observed a single time. The chain employs TRBV5-4 and TRBJ2-7; 8 nucleotides match TRBD1. This CDR3 has 12 amino acids. The J segment lost 6 bases and the V segment lost 3 bases, leaving 2 bases of the junction unmatched. Germline CDR1 and CDR2: SGHNT and YYREEE (reference sequence). CDR3 sequence reads: CASSSGQGEQYF. The DNA for the CDR3 is TGTGCCAGCAGCTCCGGACAGGGCGAGCAGTACTTC.

The V and J genes are TRBV7-9 and TRBJ2-2; 10 bases agree with TRBD2. Germline lookup yields CDR1 SEHNR and CDR2 FQNEAQ (reference sequence). The V segment lost 2 bases and the J segment 6 bases; nucleotides outside the gene matches: 6. This CDR3 spans 16 amino acids. CDR3 sequence: CASSLLLAGGSGELFF. Here the CDR3 DNA reads TGTGCCAGCAGCTTACTGTTAGCGGGGGGTTCCGGGGAGCTGTTTTTT.

As regards this clone: One end of the junction varies from germline; a read error may be responsible. The V call is TRBV6-5, the J call TRBJ1-2; a weak D match, TRBD1 (6 bases). The CDR3 has 12 residues. Germline assignment: CDR1 MNHEY and CDR2 SVGAGI. In nucleotides, the CDR3 is TGCGCCAGCAGGGGCCAGGCCTATGGCTACACCTTC. Protein product: CASRGQAYGYTF.

The CDR3 reads CAWSAGGPNYGYTF. The CDR3 coding sequence is TGTGCCTGGAGTGCAGGGGGCCCTAACTATGGCTACACCTTC. The chain joins TRBV30 to TRBJ1-2, with 8 positions matching TRBD1. Trimming cost V 1 base and J 0 bases; bases outside gene matches: 1. CDR3 length: 14 residues. Germline values: CDR1 GTSNPN, CDR2 SVGIG (reference sequence).

The gene calls are TRBV7-9 and TRBJ1-5; TRBD1 matches 7 bases. The CDR3 has 18 residues. CDR1 and CDR2 from the germline V gene are SEHNR and FQNEAQ (reference sequence). J gave up 6 bases and V 1 base, and 15 bases lay outside the gene matches. The CDR3 loop is CASSLGQGKQEVGQPQHF. CDR3 sequence (DNA): TGTGCCAGCAGCTTAGGACAGGGAAAGCAGGAGGTTGGTCAGCCCCAGCATTTT.

This chain joins TRBV5-6 and TRBJ2-3; TRBD2 might be the D (6 bases). This CDR3 is 15 amino acids long. Deletions cut 4 bases from V and 1 base from J, with 13 bases between. Germline V lookup: CDR1 SGHDT, CDR2 YYEEEE. The CDR3 loop is CASSAWDFRTDTQYF. As DNA, the CDR3 is TGTGCCAGCAGCGCCTGGGACTTCCGCACAGATACGCAGTATTTT.

The J gene is TRBJ1-1, the V gene TRBV28, with D perhaps matching TRBD1 (6 bases). CDR3 length: 14 residues. Germline CDR1 and CDR2: MDHEN and SYDVKM. Trimming removed 7 bases at V and 0 bases at J, with 12 bases between. The CDR3 sequence: CASMTGGMNTEAFF. CDR3 sequence (DNA): TGTGCCAGCATGACAGGAGGCATGAACACTGAAGCTTTCTTT.

This clone was seen only once. The J gene is TRBJ2-7, the V gene TRBV6-1, with D hard to call. Trimming shortened V by 2 bases and J by 0 bases, and 5 bases separated the two germline ends. The CDR3 is 13 amino acids. Germline CDR1 MNHNS, CDR2 SASEGT. This chain's CDR3 is CASSENSSYEQYF. As DNA, the CDR3 is TGTGCCAGCAGTGAAAACAGCTCCTACGAGCAGTACTTC.

This rearrangement joins TRBV12-2 to TRBJ1-2. TRBV12-2 is described as a pseudogene. The CDR3 loop spans 11 amino acids. The CDR3 region has the DNA TGTGCAAGTCGCCCCTCGCTAGACTACACCTTC. The encoded protein is CASRPSLDYTF.